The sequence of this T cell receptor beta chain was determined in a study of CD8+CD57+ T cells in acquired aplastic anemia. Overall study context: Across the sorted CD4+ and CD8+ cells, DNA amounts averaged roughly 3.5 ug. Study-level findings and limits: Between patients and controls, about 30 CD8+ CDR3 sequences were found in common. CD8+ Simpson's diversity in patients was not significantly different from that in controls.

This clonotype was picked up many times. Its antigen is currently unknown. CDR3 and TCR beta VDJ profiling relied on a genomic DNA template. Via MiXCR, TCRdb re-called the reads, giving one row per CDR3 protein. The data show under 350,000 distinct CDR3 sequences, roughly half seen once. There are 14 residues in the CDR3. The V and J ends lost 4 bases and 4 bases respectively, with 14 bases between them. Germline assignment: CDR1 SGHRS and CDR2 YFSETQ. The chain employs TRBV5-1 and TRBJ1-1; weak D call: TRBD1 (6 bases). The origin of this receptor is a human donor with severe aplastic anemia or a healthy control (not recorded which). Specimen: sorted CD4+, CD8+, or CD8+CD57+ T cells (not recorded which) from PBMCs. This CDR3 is CASSPTGARTEAFF. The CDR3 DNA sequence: TGCGCCAGCAGCCCCACGGGGGCCCGCACTGAAGCTTTCTTT.